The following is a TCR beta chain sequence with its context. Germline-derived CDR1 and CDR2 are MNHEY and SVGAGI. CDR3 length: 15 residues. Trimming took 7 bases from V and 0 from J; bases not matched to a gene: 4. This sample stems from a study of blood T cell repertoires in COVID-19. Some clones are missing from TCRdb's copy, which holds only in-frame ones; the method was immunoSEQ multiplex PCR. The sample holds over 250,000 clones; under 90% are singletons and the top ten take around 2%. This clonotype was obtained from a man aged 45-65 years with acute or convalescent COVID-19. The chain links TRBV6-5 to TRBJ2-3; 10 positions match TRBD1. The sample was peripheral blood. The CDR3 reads CASTRQGASTDTQYF. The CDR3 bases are TGTGCCAGCACACGACAGGGGGCTAGCACAGATACGCAGTATTTT.